These 9 T cell receptor beta chains came from one sample sequenced in a study of preoperative IRX-2 immunotherapy in early breast cancer. Treatment reported: preoperative locoregional IRX-2 cytokine immunotherapy. TCRdb keeps only in-frame clones here, not all; method: immunoSEQ multiplex PCR. The sample has under 30,000 clones; approximately 90% are singletons. Here the sequenced sample was tumor tissue, taken after IRX-2 immunotherapy. These receptors all stem from a human donor with breast cancer.

V gene TRBV27 combines with J gene TRBJ2-5; no reliable D call. The V and J ends lost 6 bases and 5 bases respectively, with 13 bases between them. Germline CDR1 MNHEY, CDR2 SMNVEV (reference sequence). This CDR3 comprises 13 residues. The chain's CDR3 is CASRFLTEETQYF. The DNA for the CDR3 is TGTGCCAGCAGATTCCTTACCGAGGAGACCCAGTACTTC.

The J gene is TRBJ2-2, the V gene TRBV9; D might be TRBD2 (6 bases). This CDR3 is built from 16 residues. The V and J ends lost 3 bases and 5 bases respectively, with 17 bases between them. The V gene's germline CDR1 is SGDLS and CDR2 YYNGEE. The CDR3 loop reads CASSGSRDLQTGELFF. In nucleotides, the CDR3 is TGTGCCAGCAGCGGTAGCCGGGACTTACAAACCGGGGAGCTGTTTTTT.

The rearrangement joins TRBV29-1 to TRBJ1-1; D is unresolved. V was shortened by 7 bases and J by 0 bases, with 12 bases between the two germline ends. Germline loops: CDR1 SQVTM, CDR2 ANQGSEA. The CDR3 runs to 13 residues. The chain's CDR3 is CSATGGLNTEAFF. Written as DNA, the CDR3 is TGCAGCGCCACGGGCGGCTTGAACACTGAAGCTTTCTTT.

J is TRBJ2-7 and V is TRBV6-5, with TRBD1 as a possible D gene (5 bases). Germline V lookup: CDR1 MNHEY, CDR2 SVGAGI. The CDR3 runs to 15 residues. V was trimmed by 0 bases and J by 4 bases, leaving 13 bases between them. CDR3 sequence: CASSYSRNRIYEQYF. CDR3 DNA sequence: TGTGCCAGCAGTTACTCGCGTAACAGGATTTACGAGCAGTACTTC.

The rearrangement links TRBV19 to TRBJ2-3, with D unresolved. V dropped 6 bases and J dropped 4 bases, with 17 bases sitting between them. The CDR3 extends over 15 amino acids. Germline values: CDR1 LNHDA, CDR2 SQIVND (reference sequence). The DNA of the CDR3 is TGTGCCAGTAGCTCCCTCAACCAGATAGCAGATACGCAGTATTTT. The encoded protein is CASSSLNQIADTQYF.

V is TRBV2 and J is TRBJ1-5; TRBD1 matches 7 bases. CDR1 is SNHLY, CDR2 FYNNEI, per germline. The CDR3 is 14 amino acids. The J segment lost 8 bases and the V segment lost 5 bases, leaving 9 bases of the junction unmatched. The DNA for the CDR3 is TGTGCCAGCAGTCCCGGGACAGCCCTTGAGCCCCAGCATTTT. Encoded protein: CASSPGTALEPQHF. Full variable domain (outside the CDR3, taken from reference TRBV2 and TRBJ1-5): EPEVTQTPSHQVTQMGQEVILRCVPISNHLYFYWYRQILGQKVEFLVSFYNNEISEKSEIFDDQFSVERPDGSNFTLKIRSTKLEDSAMYFCASSPGTALEPQHFGDGTRLSIL.

In DNA form, the CDR3 reads TGTGCCAGCAGTTTCTACTGGCGGGAGGCCCAAGTACTCCAGTACTTC. Protein product: CASSFYWREAQVLQYF. The chain has TRBV28 and TRBJ2-5, with 8 nucleotides matching TRBD2. V was clipped by 3 bases and J by 10 bases; unmatched bases: 16. The V gene's germline CDR1 is MDHEN and CDR2 SYDVKM. The CDR3 consists of 16 residues. The full variable domain, with the rest looked up from reference TRBV28 and TRBJ2-5, is DVKVTQSSRYLVKRTGEKVFLECVQDMDHENMFWYRQDPGLGLRLIYFSYDVKMKEKGDIPEGYSVSREKKERFSLILESASTNQTSMYLCASSFYWREAQVLQYFGPGTRLLVL.

The V gene is TRBV6-6, the J gene TRBJ1-6; 11 bases align to TRBD1. The CDR3 has 15 amino acids. The trim removed 6 bases at V and 9 bases at J, leaving 7 bases unmatched. CDR1 is MNHNY and CDR2 is SVGAGI in the germline V gene (reference sequence). The CDR3 here is CASSPQDRGPSPLHF. The CDR3 DNA reads as TGTGCCAGCAGCCCCCAGGACAGGGGGCCTTCACCCCTCCACTTT.

This chain uses TRBV7-9 with TRBJ2-7; D gene uncertain. Germline V gene data show CDR1 as SEHNR and CDR2 as FQNEAQ (reference sequence). V lost 4 bases and J lost 1, with 8 bases in between. The CDR3 is made up of 13 amino acids. CDR3 loop: CASSYDVSYEQYF. DNA of the CDR3: TGTGCCAGCAGCTACGACGTATCCTACGAGCAGTACTTC. The full variable domain, with the rest looked up from reference TRBV7-9 and TRBJ2-7, is DTGVSQNPRHKITKRGQNVTFRCDPISEHNRLYWYRQTLGQGPEFLTYFQNEAQLEKSRLLSDRFSAERPKGSFSTLEIQRTEQGDSAMYLCASSYDVSYEQYFGPGTRLTVT.